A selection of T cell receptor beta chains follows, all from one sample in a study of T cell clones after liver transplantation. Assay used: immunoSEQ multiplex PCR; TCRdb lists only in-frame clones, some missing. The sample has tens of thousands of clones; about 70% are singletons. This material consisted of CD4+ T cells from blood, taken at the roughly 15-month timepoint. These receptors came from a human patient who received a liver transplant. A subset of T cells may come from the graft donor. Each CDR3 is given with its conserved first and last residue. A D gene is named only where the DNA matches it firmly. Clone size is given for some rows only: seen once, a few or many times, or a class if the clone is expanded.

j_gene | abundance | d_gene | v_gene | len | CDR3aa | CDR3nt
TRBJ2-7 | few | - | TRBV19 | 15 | CASSSQAGDFYEQYF | TGTGCCAGTAGTAGTCAGGCAGGGGATTTCTATGAGCAGTACTTC
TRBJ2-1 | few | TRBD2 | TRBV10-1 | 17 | CASSGGTSGRGGSEQFF | TGCGCCAGCAGCGGGGGGACTAGCGGGAGAGGTGGGAGTGAGCAGTTCTTC
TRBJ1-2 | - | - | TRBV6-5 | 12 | CASSGSSYGYTF | TGTGCCAGCAGCGGGTCCTCCTATGGCTACACCTTC
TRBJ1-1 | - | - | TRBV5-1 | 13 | CASSAGLNTEAFF | TGCGCCAGCAGCGCGGGCCTGAACACTGAAGCTTTCTTT
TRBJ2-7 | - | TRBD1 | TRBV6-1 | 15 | CASSDGDRRGYEQYF | TGTGCCAGCAGTGATGGGGACAGAAGAGGATACGAGCAGTACTTC
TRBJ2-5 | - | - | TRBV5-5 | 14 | CASSPHVGQETQYF | TGTGCCAGCAGCCCGCACGTAGGGCAAGAGACCCAGTACTTC
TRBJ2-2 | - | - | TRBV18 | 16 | CASSPRPAANTGELFF | TGTGCCAGCTCACCACGGCCAGCCGCGAACACCGGGGAGCTGTTTTTT
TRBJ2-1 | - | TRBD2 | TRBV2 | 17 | CASSGLSGRVPYNEQFF | TGTGCCAGCAGTGGGCTTAGCGGGAGGGTCCCTTACAATGAGCAGTTCTTC
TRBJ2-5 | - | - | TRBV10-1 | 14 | CASSATPGQETQYF | TGCGCCAGCAGTGCCACTCCAGGGCAGGAGACCCAGTACTTC
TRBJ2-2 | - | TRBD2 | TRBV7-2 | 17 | CASSLRTSGRNTGELFF | TGTGCCAGCAGCCTAAGGACTAGCGGGAGAAACACCGGGGAGCTGTTTTTT
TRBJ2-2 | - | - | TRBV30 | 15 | CAWIEAGSYTGELFF | TGTGCCTGGATTGAGGCAGGGTCATACACCGGGGAGCTGTTTTTT
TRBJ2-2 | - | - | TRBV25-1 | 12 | CASSEWGGELFF | TGTGCCAGCAGTGAATGGGGCGGGGAGCTGTTTTTT
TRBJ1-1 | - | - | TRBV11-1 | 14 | CASSLGRKNTEAFF | TGTGCCAGCAGCTTAGGACGAAAGAACACTGAAGCTTTCTTT
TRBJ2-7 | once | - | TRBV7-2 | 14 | CASSLDLAPYEQYF | TGTGCCAGCAGCTTAGATCTAGCGCCCTACGAGCAGTACTTC
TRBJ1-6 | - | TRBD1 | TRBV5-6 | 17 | CASSLAATGVSGSPLHF | TGTGCCAGCAGCTTGGCCGCTACAGGGGTGTCGGGTTCACCCCTCCACTTT
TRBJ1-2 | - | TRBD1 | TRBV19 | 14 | CASSIDRDRGPDAF | TGTGCCAGTAGTATAGACCGGGACAGGGGGCCGGATGCGTTC
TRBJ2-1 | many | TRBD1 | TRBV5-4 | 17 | CASSSLRQGALGNEQFF | TGTGCCAGCAGCTCCCTCCGACAGGGGGCGCTTGGGAATGAGCAGTTCTTC
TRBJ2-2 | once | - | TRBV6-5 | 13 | CASRQYRNGELFF | TGTGCCAGCAGACAATATAGGAACGGGGAGCTGTTTTTT
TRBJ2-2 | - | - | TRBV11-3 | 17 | CASSFLLGVQITGELFF | TGTGCCAGCAGCTTTCTCTTGGGGGTTCAGATTACCGGGGAGCTGTTTTTT
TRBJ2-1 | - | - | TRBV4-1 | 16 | CASSQDLRGVQNEQFF | TGCGCCAGCAGCCAAGATTTGAGGGGGGTACAAAATGAGCAGTTCTTC
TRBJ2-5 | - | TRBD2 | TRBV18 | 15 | CASSPQGLAGETQYF | TGTGCCAGCTCACCCCAGGGACTAGCGGGGGAGACCCAGTACTTC
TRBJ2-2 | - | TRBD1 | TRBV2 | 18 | CASRGARGTGTNTGELFF | TGTGCCAGCAGGGGGGCACGTGGGACAGGGACTAACACCGGGGAGCTGTTTTTT
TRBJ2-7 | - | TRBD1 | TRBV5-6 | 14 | CASSRDSLTYEQYF | TGTGCCAGCAGCAGGGACAGCCTCACCTACGAGCAGTACTTC
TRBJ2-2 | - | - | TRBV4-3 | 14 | CASSQGPNTGELFF | TGCGCCAGCAGCCAGGGGCCGAACACCGGGGAGCTGTTTTTT
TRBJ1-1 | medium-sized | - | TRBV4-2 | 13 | CASSQERATEAFF | TGTGCCAGCAGCCAAGAGAGGGCCACTGAAGCTTTCTTT
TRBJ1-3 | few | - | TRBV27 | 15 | CASSSAWVSGNTIYF | TGTGCCAGCAGTTCGGCGTGGGTCTCTGGAAACACCATATATTTT
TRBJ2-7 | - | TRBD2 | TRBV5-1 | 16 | CASSLTSGRTPYEQYF | TGCGCCAGCAGCCTAACTAGCGGGAGAACCCCCTACGAGCAGTACTTC
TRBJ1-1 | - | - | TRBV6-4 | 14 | CASRDFSMNTEAFF | TGTGCCAGCAGGGACTTCTCCATGAACACTGAAGCTTTCTTT
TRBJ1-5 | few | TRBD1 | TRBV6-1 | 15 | CASSESGQSNQPQHF | TGTGCCAGCAGTGAATCGGGACAGAGCAATCAGCCCCAGCATTTT